A single sample is the source of the 5 T cell receptor beta chains below, sequenced in a study of blood T cells in healthy people across ages. The authors ran a second PCR of roughly 6 to 12 cycles using a sample-barcoded 5' primer and a J-beta primer mix. TCRdb re-called the 5' RACE reads with MiXCR, one entry per CDR3 protein. The sample carries 850,000 to 950,000 distinct CDR3 sequences, more than 25% recorded once. The sequenced sample consisted of blood. The origin of the receptors is a woman aged 80 or older in good health.

This clonotype appeared many times. The chain combines TRBV4-3 with TRBJ2-1, with D uncertain. The germline gives CDR1 LGHNA, CDR2 YSLEER. The CDR3 extends over 15 amino acids. Trimming shortened V by 8 bases and J by 0 bases, and 14 bases separated the two germline ends. The CDR3: CASRMGPNSYNEQFF. DNA for the CDR3: TGCGCCAGCCGCATGGGTCCAAACTCCTACAATGAGCAGTTCTTC.

This chain connects TRBV29-1 to TRBJ1-4; no firm D call. Looked up from germline, CDR1 is SQVTM and CDR2 is ANQGSEA. Trimming took 7 bases from V and 7 from J, leaving 16 bases between them. The CDR3 covers 13 residues. The CDR3 bases are TGCAGCGCCGGGCACGGTCTGGGTGAAAAACTGTTTTTT. Its translation is CSAGHGLGEKLFF.

This clonotype was observed many times. As DNA, the CDR3 is TGCGCCAGCAGCCCGGGCCAGGGGCTTGGCTACGAGCAGTACTTC. It is translated as CASSPGQGLGYEQYF. This sequence joins TRBV5-1 and TRBJ2-7; D may be TRBD1 (6 bases). V was cut by 4 bases and J by 3 bases, with 17 bases left in between. This CDR3 region has 15 residues. In germline, CDR1 is SGHRS, CDR2 YFSETQ.

This clonotype has a handful of counts. The rearrangement joins TRBV30 to TRBJ2-5; no firm D call. The CDR3 is made up of 15 amino acids. The V and J ends lost 5 bases and 11 bases respectively, with 27 bases between them. CDR1 and CDR2 (germline): GTSNPN, SVGIG (reference sequence). The chain's CDR3 is CAWAISGSVTNEQYF. CDR3 coding DNA: TGTGCCTGGGCTATCAGTGGCAGTGTAACCAATGAGCAGTACTTC. The full variable domain, rest sourced from reference TRBV30 and TRBJ2-5, is SQTIHQWPATLVQPVGSPLSLECTVEGTSNPNLYWYRQAAGRGLQLLFYSVGIGQISSEVPQNLSASRPQDRQFILSSKKLLLSDSGFYLCAWAISGSVTNEQYFGPGTRLLVL.

This clonotype came up a few times. This chain uses TRBV9 with TRBJ1-5; D uncertain. V lost 0 bases and J lost 3, with 7 bases in between. Germline CDR1 reads SGDLS; CDR2 reads YYNGEE. The CDR3 totals 14 residues. DNA for the CDR3: TGTGCCAGCAGCGTAGGGAGTGTCAATCAGCCCCAGCATTTT. This gives the protein CASSVGSVNQPQHF.